The sequence of this T cell receptor (beta chain) was determined in a study of vaccination effects on CD4 cells after COVID-19. Study details: Each participant received a vaccine that was either BNT162b2 or mRNA-1273, given as two doses. Study-wide results and caveats: Few convalescent patients and no early post-infection timepoints were included in the study. There was marked clonal contraction among infection- and vaccine-induced clones late after vaccination.

The CDR3 has 13 residues. Trimming left V 3 bases short and J 5 bases short, with 11 bases between. Germline CDR1 SGDLS, CDR2 YYNGEE. Of note for this clone: Its antigen is undetermined.

Only in-frame clones appear in the TCRdb table, and some are missing; sequencing was by immunoSEQ multiplex PCR. Of roughly 75,000 clones in the sample, roughly three quarters were seen once. Before sequencing took place, the ViraFEST assay used viral peptide pools to expand antigen-specific CD4+ T cells. Culture proceeded for about 11 days, and CD4+ T cells were then isolated. Nobody among the vaccine recipients had prior SARS-CoV-2 infection (nucleocapsid antibodies were negative). Days 3 and 7 saw half the medium replaced with IL-2 medium. The rearrangement joins TRBV9 to TRBJ1-1; a possible D gene is TRBD1 (6 bases). The sequence came from a human donor who received a COVID-19 vaccine. This sample comprised CD4+ T cells from PBMCs cultured with HCoV-OC43 spike peptides, obtained before COVID-19 vaccination. Subset given: HCoV-OC43 spike overlapping peptide pool stimulation. CDR3 sequence (DNA): TGTGCCAGCAGCGGTGACAGGAGGACTGAAGCTTTCTTT. Translation: CASSGDRRTEAFF.